Presented here are 20 T cell receptor beta chains from one specimen sequenced in a study of blood T cells in healthy people across ages. A J-beta primer mix and a sample-barcoded 5' primer were used in a second PCR of about 7 to 11 cycles. A single record per CDR3 protein comes from TCRdb applying MiXCR to the 5' RACE reads. The repertoire holds 1.4 million or so distinct CDR3 sequences, with approximately 43% as singletons. The material sequenced was blood. All receptors derive from a woman aged 18-29 years in good health.

V gene TRBV7-2 combines with J gene TRBJ2-7; D not resolved. V was clipped by 2 bases and J by 0 bases, with 17 bases between them. This CDR3 region has 17 residues. Germline CDR1 reads SGHTA; CDR2 reads FQGNSA. The CDR3 region is CASSLPQQSPISYEQYF. In DNA, the CDR3 is TGTGCCAGCAGCTTACCCCAACAGAGCCCAATCTCCTACGAGCAGTACTTC. The complete variable domain, with remaining parts taken from reference TRBV7-2 and TRBJ2-7, reads GAGVSQSPSNKVTEKGKDVELRCDPISGHTALYWYRQSLGQGLEFLIYFQGNSAPDKSGLPSDRFSAERTGGSVSTLTIQRTQQEDSAVYLCASSLPQQSPISYEQYFGPGTRLTVT.

This clonotype was counted a few times. This chain connects TRBV9 to TRBJ2-7; 10 bases match TRBD1. The CDR3 spans 14 residues. With V trimmed by 4 bases and J by 5 bases, 6 bases remained unmatched. Germline assignment: CDR1 SGDLS and CDR2 YYNGEE. CDR3 DNA sequence: TGTGCCAGCAGCATCCGGGACAGGGGCCACGAGCAGTACTTC. Translating it yields CASSIRDRGHEQYF.

This clonotype showed up just once. The junction does not match germline at one end; this may be a read error. The chain employs TRBV20-1 and TRBJ2-6; no firm D call. The length of the CDR3 is 11 residues. The germline V gene has CDR1 DFQATT and CDR2 SNEGSKA (reference sequence). The CDR3 DNA follows: TGCAGTGCTAGCGTAGGTGGTAGGCCGTACTTC. It translates to CSASVGGRPYF.

The genes are TRBV10-3 and TRBJ2-3, with 8 positions matching TRBD1. V was clipped by 8 bases and J by 3 bases; unmatched bases: 4. The V gene's germline CDR1 is ENHRY and CDR2 SYGVKD. The CDR3 has 13 amino acids. CDR3 coding DNA: TGTGCCATCGGGGGACAGGCGACAGATACGCAGTATTTT. Amino acids: CAIGGQATDTQYF.

The sample holds one count of this clonotype. This rearrangement joins TRBV4-1 to TRBJ1-2; D unclear. The CDR3 extends over 14 amino acids. Trimming cost V 0 bases and J 8 bases, with 13 bases left between them. The germline V gene has CDR1 MGHRA and CDR2 YSYEKL. This CDR3 reads CASSQDRGSGGYTF. CDR3 coding DNA: TGCGCCAGCAGCCAAGACAGAGGGTCTGGAGGCTACACCTTC.

This clonotype has more than one count but fewer than ten. The chain carries TRBV29-1 and TRBJ1-1; possibly TRBD1 for D (6 bases). This CDR3 is 14 amino acids long. V was pared by 6 bases and J by 1 base, with 15 bases between. CDR1 is SQVTM, CDR2 ANQGSEA, per germline. The CDR3 sequence: CSVAIRGRNTEAFF. In nucleotides, the CDR3 is TGCAGCGTAGCCATCAGGGGACGGAACACTGAAGCTTTCTTT.

V usage is TRBV2 and J usage is TRBJ2-7; 8 bases fit TRBD1. The J segment lost 2 bases and the V segment lost 3 bases, leaving 6 bases of the junction unmatched. This CDR3 comprises 15 residues. The V gene's germline CDR1 is SNHLY and CDR2 FYNNEI. CDR3 coding DNA: TGTGCCAGCAGTGATGGGGACAGGTTTACCTACGAGCAGTACTTC. Its protein product is CASSDGDRFTYEQYF.

This rearrangement joins TRBV4-2 to TRBJ2-1; 8 bases are shared with TRBD2. The V gene end was trimmed by 1 base and the J gene end by 10 bases; junction bases not matched to a gene: 12. This CDR3 spans 16 amino acids. Germline CDR1 LGHNA, CDR2 YNFKEQ. The DNA of the CDR3 is TGTGCCAGCAGCCAAGTAGGACTAGCAAAGAGGGGGGAGCAGTTCTTC. Its protein product is CASSQVGLAKRGEQFF.

This rearrangement joins TRBV20-1 to TRBJ1-2; D unclear. Germline CDR1 reads DFQATT; CDR2 reads SNEGSKA (reference sequence). Trimming left V 0 bases short and J 4 bases short, with 9 bases between. The CDR3 sequence is 13 residues long. The CDR3 region is CSARDPAAYGYTF. CDR3 sequence (DNA): TGCAGTGCTAGAGATCCGGCAGCCTATGGCTACACCTTC.

V gene TRBV10-3 combines with J gene TRBJ2-7, with 7 bases identical to TRBD1. Trimming removed 6 bases from V and 6 bases from J; junction bases left unmatched: 5. From germline, CDR1 is ENHRY and CDR2 SYGVKD. CDR3 length: 12 amino acids. This chain's CDR3 is CAISPTGTEQYF. The CDR3 DNA reads as TGTGCCATCAGCCCGACAGGGACCGAGCAGTACTTC.

The rearrangement joins TRBV27 to TRBJ1-2; D perhaps matches TRBD1 (5 bases). Trimming took off 5 bases at V and 7 bases at J, with 14 bases between the two ends. Per the germline V gene, CDR1 is MNHEY and CDR2 is SMNVEV (reference sequence). The CDR3 is 13 amino acids. The CDR3 here is CASSTLGGGGYTF. The CDR3 bases are TGTGCCAGCAGTACCCTTGGTGGGGGTGGCTACACCTTC.

This clonotype was counted only a few times. This sequence joins TRBV6-2 or TRBV6-3 and TRBJ1-4, with D maybe TRBD1 (5 bases). This CDR3 is built from 15 residues. V lost 6 bases and J lost 8, with 19 bases in between. The germline V gene has CDR1 MNHEY and CDR2 SVGEGT. The CDR3 loop is CASSRRRQGDEKLFF. The DNA for the CDR3 is TGTGCCAGCAGCCGCCGGCGGCAGGGAGACGAAAAACTGTTTTTT.

The chain recombines TRBV6-5 with TRBJ1-2; 9 bases line up with TRBD1. Trimming cost V 5 bases and J 4 bases; bases outside gene matches: 8. Germline CDR1 MNHEY, CDR2 SVGAGI. CDR3 length equals 15 residues. The CDR3 region is CASSLGTGSSYGYTF. In nucleotides, the CDR3 is TGTGCCAGCAGTCTCGGGACAGGGTCAAGCTATGGCTACACCTTC.

This clonotype came up a few times. The chain employs TRBV7-2 and TRBJ2-7; D unresolved. Per the germline V gene, CDR1 is SGHTA and CDR2 is FQGNSA. This CDR3 spans 12 amino acids. V was clipped by 8 bases and J by 5 bases, with 13 bases between them. The DNA for the CDR3 is TGTGCCAGCGGGGTGGCAGCAAACGAGCAGTACTTC. It specifies CASGVAANEQYF.

The table lists this clonotype with a few counts. V usage is TRBV27 and J usage is TRBJ2-2; D unresolved. This CDR3 region has 14 residues. V was trimmed by 5 bases and J by 6 bases, leaving 13 bases between them. Germline V gene lookup returns CDR1 MNHEY and CDR2 SMNVEV (reference sequence). The CDR3 reads CASSTWTAAGELFF. DNA of the CDR3: TGTGCCAGCAGTACCTGGACCGCCGCCGGGGAGCTGTTTTTT.

As for this clonotype: A read error may produce the germline difference seen at one junction end. This chain connects TRBV2 to TRBJ1-2; 7 nucleotides match TRBD1. The CDR3 covers 15 residues. Germline CDR1 reads SNHLY; CDR2 reads FYNNEI. The CDR3 nucleotides are TGTGCCAGCAGTGAGACACAGGGGACCCTCTATGACTACACCTTC. It yields the protein CASSETQGTLYDYTF.

The V call is TRBV7-9, the J call TRBJ1-2; weak D call: TRBD1 (6 bases). The CDR3 is 15 amino acids. V was clipped by 4 bases and J by 6 bases, with 18 bases between them. Germline loops: CDR1 SEHNR, CDR2 FQNEAQ (reference sequence). The CDR3 sequence: CASSSIAGDVNGYTF. The CDR3 DNA reads TGTGCCAGCAGCTCCATAGCAGGGGATGTGAATGGCTACACCTTC.

Comment on this clonotype: The germline gene is not matched at one end of the junction; a read error may be the cause. The J gene is TRBJ1-2, the V gene TRBV7-9; 8 positions match TRBD1. CDR1 SEHNR and CDR2 FQNEAQ come from the germline V gene (reference sequence). The CDR3 is 13 residues long. The CDR3 sequence is CASSPRDRNGYIF. The CDR3 bases are TGTGCCAGCAGCCCGCGGGACAGGAATGGCTACATCTTC.

This clonotype was observed many times. The J gene is TRBJ2-5, the V gene TRBV20-1, with TRBD2 matching over 14 bases. From germline, CDR1 is DFQATT and CDR2 SNEGSKA (reference sequence). The CDR3 runs 17 residues. V was clipped by 3 bases and J by 11 bases; unmatched bases: 17. CDR3 region: CSARVGLAGDLTRAQYF. The DNA for the CDR3 is TGCAGTGCTAGGGTGGGACTAGCGGGGGACCTAACGAGGGCTCAGTACTTC.

The chain uses TRBV20-1 and TRBJ1-1, with unresolved D. Germline V CDR1 and CDR2: DFQATT, SNEGSKA (reference sequence). This CDR3 region has 13 residues. V lost 0 bases to trimming and J lost 0 bases, with 5 bases between them. The CDR3 DNA sequence: TGCAGTGCTAGAGATGATATGAACACTGAAGCTTTCTTT. It is translated as CSARDDMNTEAFF.